This T cell receptor beta chain was sequenced for a study of T cells in Graves' hyperthyroidism and ophthalmopathy. What was amplified from RNA transcripts were TCR beta CDR3 regions. Using the HTBI primer set, a first-round RT-PCR was run on the TCR CDR3. TCRdb used MiXCR to reprocess the multiplex PCR reads, holding one entry per CDR3 protein. The sample has about half a million distinct CDR3 sequences, around a quarter seen once; the top ten hold approximately 10%. At least 3 on the Clinical Activity Score was recorded for ophthalmopathy patients, who also had NOSPECS grade at least 4 and duration under 3 months. Diagnostic assessment was based on clinical symptoms, serum thyroxine and TRAb, thyroid ultrasound and orbital computed tomography. Source material for PBMCs was around 10 ml fresh peripheral blood. This clonotype showed up many times. J lost 6 bases, V lost 4 bases, and 3 bases had no gene match. The CDR3 extends over 14 amino acids. CDR1 and CDR2 (germline): MNHNS, SASEGT.

The receptor was derived from a woman under 40 with Graves' ophthalmopathy. This chain links TRBV6-1 with TRBJ1-6; 7 nucleotides match TRBD1. Sequencing was performed on blood. The CDR3 DNA reads as TGTGCCAGCAGTGTGACAGGGCTTAATTCACCCCTCCACTTT. Amino acid sequence: CASSVTGLNSPLHF.